The entry below describes one TCR beta chain. The antigen is unknown. Sampling consisted of one heparinised blood draw per donor, averaging about 110 mL. This sample was taken from a study of beta chain features in type 1 diabetes. Findings and caveats of the study: Junctions at VDJ sites from type 1 diabetes patients had fewer insertions and more deletions. Among all four CD4+ subsets, Type 1 diabetes patients had TCRB CDR3s that were moderately but significantly shorter.

The sequenced template was cDNA made from the entire isolated RNA. TCRdb keeps only in-frame clones here, not all; method: immunoSEQ multiplex PCR. The table has under 550,000 clones, roughly 10% seen once. V was trimmed by 8 bases and J by 3 bases, leaving 7 bases between them. The CDR3 has 11 residues. Germline CDR1 and CDR2: KGHSH and LQKENI. The clonotype comes from a young woman in good health. The source material was naive CD4+ T cells from blood. V and J are TRBV18 and TRBJ1-1; D not resolved. In nucleotides, the CDR3 is TGTGCCAGCACAGCGGACACTGAAGCTTTCTTT. Translated, it gives CASTADTEAFF.